One and the same sample provided the 22 T cell receptor beta chains below, sequenced in a study of blood T cell repertoires in COVID-19. Measured with immunoSEQ multiplex PCR; TCRdb has only the in-frame clones, and not every one. The profile covers 350,000 to 550,000 clones, with 87% appearing a single time and roughly 1.9% taken by the ten largest. Sample: PBMCs or T cells enriched from blood (not recorded which). The receptor source for this set is a woman aged 18 to 35 with acute COVID-19.

For this clone: The same CDR3 arises from other DNA sequences in this sample as well. The chain has TRBV7-9 and TRBJ1-5; weak D call: TRBD1 (6 bases). Trimming removed 1 base at V and 2 bases at J, with 6 bases between. CDR3 length equals 14 residues. The germline V gene has CDR1 SEHNR and CDR2 FQNEAQ (reference sequence). The CDR3 coding sequence is TGTGCCAGCAGCTTAGGACAGGGCAATCAGCCCCAGCATTTT. This sequence encodes CASSLGQGNQPQHF.

In this sample, this clone turned up a few times. The chain couples TRBV19 to TRBJ2-1, with TRBD2 matching over 8 bases. Unmatched junction bases numbered 2, after V lost 9 bases and J lost 4 bases. The CDR3 has 12 amino acids. In germline, CDR1 is LNHDA, CDR2 SQIVND (reference sequence). The CDR3 DNA is TGTGCCAGCGGGAGGGATTACAATGAGCAGTTCTTC. Its protein product is CASGRDYNEQFF.

The count of this clone is one. V gene TRBV19 combines with J gene TRBJ2-2; 12 bases are a match to TRBD1. The CDR3 spans 15 residues. V shed 6 bases, J shed 6 bases, and the junction held 5 bases outside the gene matches. Germline CDR1 LNHDA, CDR2 SQIVND (reference sequence). CDR3 coding DNA: TGTGCCAGTAGACCGGGACAGGGGGCGCCCGGGGAGCTGTTTTTT. Protein product: CASRPGQGAPGELFF. Together with reference TRBV19 and TRBJ2-2, the CDR3 gives the full variable domain: DGGITQSPKYLFRKEGQNVTLSCEQNLNHDAMYWYRQDPGQGLRLIYYSQIVNDFQKGDIAEGYSVSREKKESFPLTVTSAQKNPTAFYLCASRPGQGAPGELFFGEGSRLTVL.

The V and J genes are TRBV7-3 and TRBJ1-5; 8 bases agree with TRBD1. Germline values: CDR1 SGHTA, CDR2 FQGTGA. The CDR3 is 21 residues long. Germline trimming cut 1 base from V and 4 bases from J; bases unmatched to any gene: 21. DNA of the CDR3: TGTGCCAGCAGCTTAAAGGTAAGTGAGGACAGGGCGCCATGGGCGAATCAGCCCCAGCATTTT. This codes for CASSLKVSEDRAPWANQPQHF.

The rearrangement joins TRBV5-6 to TRBJ2-3, with 9 bases identical to TRBD1. CDR3 length equals 15 residues. The V gene's germline CDR1 is SGHDT and CDR2 YYEEEE. V trimming: 2 bases; J trimming: 3 bases; junction bases outside the gene matches: 4. The CDR3 loop is CASSFGTGLTDTQYF. The CDR3 DNA follows: TGTGCCAGCAGCTTCGGGACAGGGCTAACAGATACGCAGTATTTT. The full variable domain, its missing parts supplied by reference TRBV5-6 and TRBJ2-3, is DAGVTQSPTHLIKTRGQQVTLRCSPKSGHDTVSWYQQALGQGPQFIFQYYEEEERQRGNFPDRFSGHQFPNYSSELNVNALLLGDSALYLCASSFGTGLTDTQYFGPGTRLTVL.

The chain joins TRBV29-1 to TRBJ1-2; TRBD1 might be the D (5 bases). The V end was cut by 5 bases, the J end by 6 bases, with 13 bases between. Per germline, CDR1 SQVTM and CDR2 ANQGSEA. The CDR3 spans 12 residues. DNA of the CDR3: TGCAGCGTTTCTTGGCAGGGTCATGGCTACACCTTC. It is translated as CSVSWQGHGYTF.

The chain employs TRBV28 and TRBJ2-7, with a tentative D call TRBD2 (5 bases). Germline lookup yields CDR1 MDHEN and CDR2 SYDVKM. The V gene lost 8 bases and the J gene lost 2 bases, with 13 bases spanning the gap. This CDR3 spans 13 amino acids. The CDR3 DNA sequence: TGTGCCAGCGGGAGCAGTTATCCCTACGAGCAGTACTTC. It translates to CASGSSYPYEQYF.

The rearrangement links TRBV18 to TRBJ2-7; D might be TRBD1 (6 bases). Trimming shortened V by 2 bases and J by 5 bases, and 19 bases separated the two germline ends. This CDR3 is 16 amino acids long. Germline V lookup: CDR1 KGHSH, CDR2 LQKENI. CDR3 DNA sequence: TGTGCCAGCTCACCAAAGGCTACCGCAGGGGACCACGAGCAGTACTTC. Translation gives CASSPKATAGDHEQYF.

This chain links TRBV5-8 with TRBJ1-1; D unclear. CDR1 is SGHTS, CDR2 YDEGEE, per germline. Trimming removed 1 base at V and 0 bases at J, with 4 bases between. This CDR3 is built from 13 residues. The CDR3 DNA is TGTGCCAGCAGCTTGCGAGTGAACACTGAAGCTTTCTTT. This codes for CASSLRVNTEAFF.

This clone was detected ten times or more. This sequence joins TRBV28 and TRBJ1-5; unclear D gene. The V end lost 3 bases, the J end lost 0 bases, and 12 bases lay between the germline ends. CDR3 length: 16 residues. CDR1 MDHEN and CDR2 SYDVKM come from the germline V gene. CDR3 amino acids: CASSFWAPYSNQPQHF. The CDR3 DNA reads as TGTGCCAGCAGTTTCTGGGCCCCATATAGCAATCAGCCCCAGCATTTT.

The rearrangement joins TRBV27 to TRBJ2-7; the match to TRBD2 covers 8 bases. The CDR3 has 15 residues. The J segment lost 3 bases and the V segment lost 6 bases, leaving 10 bases of the junction unmatched. Germline V gene data show CDR1 as MNHEY and CDR2 as SMNVEV (reference sequence). The CDR3 region is CASRTTSGSLYEQYF. In nucleotides, the CDR3 is TGTGCCAGCAGGACCACTAGCGGCAGTCTCTACGAGCAGTACTTC.

The chain is built from TRBV7-8 and TRBJ2-7; tentative D call: TRBD1 (5 bases). Germline V gives CDR1 SGHVS, CDR2 FQNEAQ. This CDR3 is built from 15 residues. Trimming stripped 1 base from V and 5 bases from J, with 15 bases between. The CDR3 loop is CASSLVQGSGDEQYF. CDR3 in DNA: TGTGCCAGCAGCTTAGTCCAGGGCTCTGGCGACGAGCAGTACTTC.

The chain has TRBV30 and TRBJ2-4; a weak D match, TRBD2 (6 bases). Per the germline V gene, CDR1 is GTSNPN and CDR2 is SVGIG (reference sequence). Trimming pared 3 bases from V and 8 bases from J, leaving 11 bases between. This CDR3 contains 12 residues. DNA for the CDR3: TGTGCCTGGAGCCGGGGGTGGGACATTCAGTACTTC. This gives the protein CAWSRGWDIQYF.

V and J are TRBV19 and TRBJ2-7; 7 bases align to TRBD2. The germline gives CDR1 LNHDA, CDR2 SQIVND (reference sequence). The CDR3 sequence is 13 residues long. V lost 7 bases, J lost 2 bases, and 5 bases stayed unmatched. CDR3 sequence reads: CASTSGATYEQYF. The CDR3, as DNA: TGTGCCAGTACCAGCGGGGCTACCTACGAGCAGTACTTC.

The CDR3: CASSQGIQGSSSPLHF. CDR3 nucleotide sequence: TGTGCCAGCAGCCAAGGGATACAGGGGTCTTCTTCACCCCTCCACTTT. This chain joins TRBV3-1 (or the pseudogene TRBV3-2) and TRBJ1-6; 7 nucleotides match TRBD1. J lost 9 bases, V lost 1 base, and 9 bases had no gene match. The V gene's germline CDR1 is LGHDT and CDR2 YNNKEL (reference sequence). The CDR3 runs to 16 residues.

In its sample, this clone was seen once. The V gene is TRBV2, the J gene TRBJ1-4; 9 bases map to TRBD1. The CDR3 contains 17 residues. Trimming at V came to 6 bases and at J to 6 bases, leaving 14 bases not matched to a gene. CDR1 and CDR2 (germline): SNHLY, FYNNEI. DNA for the CDR3: TGTGCCAGCAGAGGGACAGGGAAAGGGGTAGGAGATGAAAAACTGTTTTTT. It codes for CASRGTGKGVGDEKLFF.

The chain uses TRBV27 and TRBJ2-1, with a tentative D call TRBD2 (5 bases). Trimming removed 7 bases from V and 9 bases from J, with 10 bases in between. The CDR3 has 11 residues. The germline V gene encodes CDR1 MNHEY and CDR2 SMNVEV (reference sequence). DNA for the CDR3: TGTGCCAGCATCAATGGAGGTGAGCAGTTCTTC. Translating it yields CASINGGEQFF.

V usage is TRBV3-1 (or the pseudogene TRBV3-2) and J usage is TRBJ1-2; 9 bases agree with TRBD1. The CDR3 is made up of 15 amino acids. The V gene end was trimmed by 4 bases and the J gene end by 6 bases; junction bases not matched to a gene: 9. Germline V gene sequence: CDR1 LGHDT, CDR2 YNNKEL (reference sequence). The CDR3 coding sequence is TGTGCCAGCAGCCCAGCGGACAGGGGAGTCCATGGCTACACCTTC. Encoded protein: CASSPADRGVHGYTF.

The chain is built from TRBV6-2 or TRBV6-3 and TRBJ2-7, with D perhaps matching TRBD1 (6 bases). This CDR3 region has 13 residues. Germline V CDR1 and CDR2: MNHEY, SVGEGT. Trimming took 2 bases from V and 3 from J, leaving 8 bases between them. CDR3 DNA sequence: TGTGCCAGCAGTTACCAGGGGATCTACGAGCAGTACTTC. Protein product: CASSYQGIYEQYF.

This clone was counted a single time. This chain uses TRBV4-2 with TRBJ2-2, with D maybe TRBD1 (5 bases). The germline gives CDR1 LGHNA, CDR2 YNFKEQ. The V and J ends lost 0 bases and 2 bases respectively, with 10 bases between them. This CDR3 has 16 amino acids. The chain's CDR3 is CASSQETGSNTGELFF. In DNA form, the CDR3 reads TGTGCCAGCAGCCAAGAAACAGGCAGTAACACCGGGGAGCTGTTTTTT.

The V call is TRBV29-1, the J call TRBJ2-7; D might be TRBD2 (6 bases). This CDR3 comprises 13 residues. V was trimmed by 3 bases and J by 5 bases, leaving 14 bases between them. Germline lookup yields CDR1 SQVTM and CDR2 ANQGSEA. CDR3 residues: CSVETEGGHEQYF. The CDR3 DNA follows: TGCAGCGTTGAGACGGAGGGAGGTCACGAGCAGTACTTC.

This clone came up once. The chain links TRBV29-1 to TRBJ2-2, with D maybe TRBD2 (6 bases). The CDR3 runs to 16 residues. Germline V gene data show CDR1 as SQVTM and CDR2 as ANQGSEA. V lost 6 bases to trimming and J lost 0 bases, with 17 bases between them. CDR3 residues: CSVTTPGSANTGELFF. The CDR3 coding sequence is TGCAGCGTGACAACACCCGGGAGCGCGAACACCGGGGAGCTGTTTTTT.